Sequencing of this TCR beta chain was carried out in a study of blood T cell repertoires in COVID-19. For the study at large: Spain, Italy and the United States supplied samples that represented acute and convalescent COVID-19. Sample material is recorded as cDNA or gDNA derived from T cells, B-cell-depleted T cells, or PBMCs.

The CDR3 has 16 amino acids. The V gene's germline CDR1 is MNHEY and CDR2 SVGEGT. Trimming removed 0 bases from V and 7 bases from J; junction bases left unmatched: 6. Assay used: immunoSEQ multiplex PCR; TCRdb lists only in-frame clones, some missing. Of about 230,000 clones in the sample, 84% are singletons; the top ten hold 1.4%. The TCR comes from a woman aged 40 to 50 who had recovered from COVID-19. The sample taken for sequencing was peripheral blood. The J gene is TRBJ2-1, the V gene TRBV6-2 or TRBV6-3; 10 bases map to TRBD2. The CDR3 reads CASSYSTSGMLNEQFF. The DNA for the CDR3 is TGTGCCAGCAGTTACTCTACTAGCGGGATGTTGAATGAGCAGTTCTTC.